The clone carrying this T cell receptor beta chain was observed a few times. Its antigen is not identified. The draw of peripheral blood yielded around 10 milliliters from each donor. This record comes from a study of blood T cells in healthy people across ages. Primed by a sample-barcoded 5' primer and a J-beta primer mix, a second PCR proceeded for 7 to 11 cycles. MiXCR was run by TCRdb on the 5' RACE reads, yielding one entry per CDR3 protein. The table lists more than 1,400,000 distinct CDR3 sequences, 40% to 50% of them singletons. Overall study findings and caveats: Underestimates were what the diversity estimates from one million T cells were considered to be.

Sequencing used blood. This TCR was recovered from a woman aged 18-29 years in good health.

The CDR3: CASSLYRGQSYEQYF. The CDR3 DNA reads as TGCGCCAGCAGCCTATACAGGGGCCAATCCTACGAGCAGTACTTC. This chain links TRBV4-1 with TRBJ2-7; TRBD1 agrees at 7 bases. The CDR3 has 15 residues. The germline CDR1 and CDR2 sequences are MGHRA and YSYEKL. V lost 4 bases to trimming and J lost 1 base; unmatched junction nucleotides: 7.